Presented here are 23 T cell receptor beta chains from one specimen sequenced in a study of blood T cell repertoires in COVID-19. Method: immunoSEQ multiplex PCR; TCRdb's copy keeps in-frame clones and lacks some. The data hold some 96,000 clones, with around nine tenths observed a single time. The sequencing sample was made of peripheral blood. Receptor source: a man in his fifties or sixties with acute or convalescent COVID-19.

The V gene is TRBV3-1 (or the pseudogene TRBV3-2), the J gene TRBJ2-3, with D perhaps matching TRBD2 (5 bases). V lost 3 bases to trimming and J lost 11 bases, with 18 bases between them. Germline-derived CDR1 and CDR2 are LGHDT and YNNKEL (reference sequence). The CDR3 runs 14 residues. The CDR3 spells CASSQGLLVSWQYF. The DNA for the CDR3 is TGTGCCAGCAGCCAGGGCCTACTAGTAAGCTGGCAGTATTTT.

J is TRBJ1-6 and V is TRBV5-4; tentative D call: TRBD1 (6 bases). Trimming took 4 bases from V and 5 from J, leaving 16 bases between them. CDR1 and CDR2 (germline): SGHNT, YYREEE (reference sequence). The CDR3 is made up of 16 amino acids. This CDR3 is CASSPQGGENNSPLHF. DNA of the CDR3: TGTGCCAGCAGCCCGCAAGGGGGGGAGAATAATTCACCCCTCCACTTT.

The CDR3 DNA reads as TGTGCCAGCAGGGCGGCGGTTTCCTACGAGCAGTACTTC. Its protein product is CASRAAVSYEQYF. The genes are TRBV5-5 and TRBJ2-7; D not resolved. Per germline, CDR1 SGHKS and CDR2 YYEKEE (reference sequence). The CDR3 has 13 residues. V was clipped by 5 bases and J by 1 base, with 10 bases between them.

The V gene is TRBV5-4, the J gene TRBJ1-2; D possibly corresponds to TRBD1 (5 bases). Germline values: CDR1 SGHNT, CDR2 YYREEE (reference sequence). The V end was cut by 4 bases, the J end by 4 bases, with 11 bases between. There are 13 residues in the CDR3. CDR3 coding DNA: TGTGCCAGCAGCCCCGGGACTGCCTATGGCTACACCTTC. Its translation: CASSPGTAYGYTF.

The chain recombines TRBV9 with TRBJ2-2; possible D gene TRBD2, 6 bases. In germline, CDR1 is SGDLS, CDR2 YYNGEE. Trimming pared 6 bases from V and 2 bases from J, leaving 11 bases between. CDR3 length: 14 amino acids. This chain's CDR3 is CASTEGVNTGELFF. CDR3 bases: TGTGCCAGCACGGAGGGAGTAAACACCGGGGAGCTGTTTTTT.

This chain uses TRBV11-2 with TRBJ2-1; 9 bases align to TRBD1. Germline CDR1 is SGHAT and CDR2 is FQNNGV. V lost 5 bases to trimming and J lost 7 bases; unmatched junction nucleotides: 9. The CDR3 loop spans 15 amino acids. Here the CDR3 reads CASSPPRGTGNEQFF. As DNA, the CDR3 is TGTGCCAGCAGCCCACCTAGGGGGACAGGGAATGAGCAGTTCTTC.

The chain links TRBV11-2 to TRBJ2-2; no clear D gene. Trimming shortened V by 2 bases and J by 7 bases, and 8 bases separated the two germline ends. There are 13 residues in the CDR3. Germline V lookup: CDR1 SGHAT, CDR2 FQNNGV. DNA of the CDR3: TGTGCCAGCAGCTTATATGAGGACGGGGAGCTGTTTTTT. Amino acid sequence: CASSLYEDGELFF. The complete variable domain, with remaining parts taken from reference TRBV11-2 and TRBJ2-2, reads EAGVAQSPRYKIIEKRQSVAFWCNPISGHATLYWYQQILGQGPKLLIQFQNNGVVDDSQLPKDRFSAERLKGVDSTLKIQPAKLEDSAVYLCASSLYEDGELFFGEGSRLTVL.

This chain links TRBV5-1 with TRBJ2-5; TRBD2 matches 15 bases. The CDR3 totals 19 residues. Germline CDR1 and CDR2: SGHRS and YFSETQ. V was clipped by 2 bases and J by 4 bases; unmatched bases: 12. The CDR3 loop is CASSFATGTSGRFLETQYF. The CDR3 coding sequence is TGCGCCAGCAGCTTTGCAACCGGGACTAGCGGGAGGTTTTTAGAGACCCAGTACTTC.

The V and J genes are TRBV5-1 and TRBJ1-3; 7 bases line up with TRBD1. Unmatched junction bases numbered 5, after V lost 2 bases and J lost 0 bases. CDR1 and CDR2 (germline): SGHRS, YFSETQ. CDR3 length equals 16 residues. CDR3 loop: CASSFTGANSGNTIYF. The CDR3 DNA reads TGCGCCAGCAGCTTTACAGGGGCGAACTCTGGAAACACCATATATTTT. The full variable domain, with the rest looked up from reference TRBV5-1 and TRBJ1-3, is KAGVTQTPRYLIKTRGQQVTLSCSPISGHRSVSWYQQTPGQGLQFLFEYFSETQRNKGNFPGRFSGRQFSNSRSEMNVSTLELGDSALYLCASSFTGANSGNTIYFGEGSWLTVV.

V and J are TRBV30 and TRBJ2-1; weak D call: TRBD2 (5 bases). The germline gives CDR1 GTSNPN, CDR2 SVGIG (reference sequence). The CDR3 length is 15 residues. Trimming stripped 3 bases from V and 0 bases from J, with 12 bases between. CDR3 in amino acids: CAWRVPGSSYNEQFF. The CDR3, as DNA: TGTGCCTGGAGGGTACCGGGGAGCTCCTACAATGAGCAGTTCTTC.

The rearrangement uses TRBV2 and TRBJ2-1; 8 bases line up with TRBD1. This CDR3 has 14 residues. V lost 6 bases, J lost 2 bases, and 3 bases stayed unmatched. The germline V gene encodes CDR1 SNHLY and CDR2 FYNNEI. The CDR3 is CASRQGETYNEQFF. The CDR3 coding sequence is TGTGCCAGCAGACAGGGGGAGACCTACAATGAGCAGTTCTTC.

V usage is TRBV4-1 and J usage is TRBJ2-1; a weak D match, TRBD1 (5 bases). Germline lookup yields CDR1 MGHRA and CDR2 YSYEKL. This CDR3 contains 15 residues. V was trimmed by 3 bases and J by 3 bases, leaving 12 bases between them. The CDR3 DNA reads TGCGCCAGCAGCCAGGTTTTCGACAGCTACAATGAGCAGTTCTTC. Amino acids: CASSQVFDSYNEQFF.

The rearrangement uses TRBV6-1 and TRBJ2-7; 8 bases align to TRBD2. Unmatched junction bases numbered 11, after V lost 2 bases and J lost 2 bases. CDR1 and CDR2 from the germline V gene are MNHNS and SASEGT. The CDR3 totals 17 residues. The CDR3 coding sequence is TGTGCCAGCAGTGAACTGAGGTGGGCGGGGGGAACCTACGAGCAGTACTTC. It translates to CASSELRWAGGTYEQYF.

The chain couples TRBV19 to TRBJ2-7, with 9 positions matching TRBD1. Germline loops: CDR1 LNHDA, CDR2 SQIVND (reference sequence). This CDR3 has 15 amino acids. V gave up 2 bases and J gave up 5 bases; unmatched junction bases: 7. DNA for the CDR3: TGTGCCAGTAGTATACGGGGACAGGGAATCCACGAGCAGTACTTC. Encoded protein: CASSIRGQGIHEQYF.

This clone was counted only a few times. The CDR3 loop is CASSSGGSYGYTF. The CDR3 DNA sequence: TGTGCCAGCAGTTCAGGGGGTAGCTATGGCTACACCTTC. The chain uses TRBV6-5 and TRBJ1-2, with 7 nucleotides matching TRBD1. The CDR3 has 13 residues. Germline trimming cut 4 bases from V and 4 bases from J; bases unmatched to any gene: 3. The V gene's germline CDR1 is MNHEY and CDR2 SVGAGI.

The chain recombines TRBV5-1 with TRBJ1-5; D is unresolved. Germline-derived CDR1 and CDR2 are SGHRS and YFSETQ. Trimming took 0 bases from V and 1 from J, leaving 17 bases between them. This CDR3 has 18 amino acids. CDR3 sequence: CASSLEPFSSPSNQPQHF. CDR3 sequence (DNA): TGCGCCAGCAGCTTGGAGCCTTTTTCGTCCCCCAGCAATCAGCCCCAGCATTTT.

The chain is built from TRBV18 and TRBJ2-2; 9 nucleotides match TRBD1. CDR1 and CDR2 (germline): KGHSH, LQKENI. The CDR3 length is 16 residues. With V trimmed by 3 bases and J by 4 bases, 6 bases remained unmatched. This CDR3 is CASSPRTGGATGELFF. CDR3 bases: TGTGCCAGCTCACCGCGTACAGGGGGCGCCACCGGGGAGCTGTTTTTT. Variable domain in full (rest from reference TRBV18 and TRBJ2-2): NAGVMQNPRHLVRRRGQEARLRCSPMKGHSHVYWYRQLPEEGLKFMVYLQKENIIDESGMPKERFSAEFPKEGPSILRIQQVVRGDSAAYFCASSPRTGGATGELFFGEGSRLTVL.

In DNA, the CDR3 is TGTGCCAGCAGCTACGGACAGCTCTCGACAGATACGCAGTATTTT. As protein: CASSYGQLSTDTQYF. The rearrangement joins TRBV5-4 to TRBJ2-3, with D tentatively TRBD1 (6 bases). The germline V gene encodes CDR1 SGHNT and CDR2 YYREEE (reference sequence). There are 15 residues in the CDR3. Deletions cut 3 bases from V and 3 bases from J, with 14 bases between.

This sequence joins TRBV6-2 or TRBV6-3 and TRBJ1-5; 9 bases match TRBD1. The CDR3 loop spans 19 amino acids. The V gene end was trimmed by 0 bases and the J gene end by 0 bases; junction bases not matched to a gene: 9. Germline assignment: CDR1 MNHEY and CDR2 SVGEGT. The CDR3 DNA reads as TGTGCCAGCAGTTACTCCCCGGGACAGGGATACTATAGCAATCAGCCCCAGCATTTT. Protein sequence: CASSYSPGQGYYSNQPQHF.

The genes are TRBV5-1 and TRBJ2-3; D is undetermined. Per germline, CDR1 SGHRS and CDR2 YFSETQ. The ends were cut back, 0 bases at V and 1 base at J, with 9 bases in the middle. The CDR3 contains 15 residues. The CDR3 DNA follows: TGCGCCAGCAGCTTGGGGGCCTCGGGCACAGATACGCAGTATTTT. The encoded protein is CASSLGASGTDTQYF.

The chain couples TRBV5-4 to TRBJ2-3, with TRBD2 identical over 8 bases. The CDR3 length is 16 residues. J gave up 4 bases and V 3 bases, and 10 bases lay outside the gene matches. Per germline, CDR1 SGHNT and CDR2 YYREEE (reference sequence). CDR3 sequence (DNA): TGTGCCAGCAGCTCCCGACTAGCGCGAAGCGCAGATACGCAGTATTTT. Translation: CASSSRLARSADTQYF.

V and J are TRBV5-5 and TRBJ2-3; TRBD2 matches 12 bases. The germline V gene encodes CDR1 SGHKS and CDR2 YYEKEE (reference sequence). V shed 1 base, J shed 4 bases, and the junction held 10 bases outside the gene matches. This CDR3 has 18 residues. CDR3 bases: TGTGCCAGCAGCTTGAGGCTAGCGGGAGGGTCCTTTCCAGATACGCAGTATTTT. This sequence encodes CASSLRLAGGSFPDTQYF.

CDR3 loop: CASSPRQGSAFF. The CDR3 DNA follows: TGTGCCAGCAGCCCCCGGCAGGGGAGTGCTTTCTTT. This chain links TRBV3-1 (or the pseudogene TRBV3-2) with TRBJ1-1; a weak D match, TRBD1 (6 bases). This CDR3 spans 12 amino acids. Trimming cost V 4 bases and J 11 bases, with 14 bases left between them. Germline assignment: CDR1 LGHDT and CDR2 YNNKEL (reference sequence).